The 21 T cell receptor beta chains below were found in one sample sequenced in a study of T cells in localized non-small cell lung cancer. Clones were sequenced by immunoSEQ multiplex PCR, and TCRdb holds only the in-frame ones, with some missing. The data show around 91,000 clones, with over 80% seen just once and roughly 14% held by the top ten. The specimen was peripheral blood, collected before any cancer treatment. These receptors came from a man between 40 and 69 years old with stage I squamous cell lung carcinoma.

The V and J genes are TRBV30 and TRBJ2-5; 7 bases align to TRBD1. The J segment lost 3 bases and the V segment lost 1 base, leaving 2 bases of the junction unmatched. The length of the CDR3 is 13 residues. Germline CDR1 and CDR2: GTSNPN and SVGIG (reference sequence). CDR3 nucleotides: TGTGCCTGGAGTGGGGGACAGAAAGAGACCCAGTACTTC. Its translation is CAWSGGQKETQYF.

This rearrangement joins TRBV25-1 to TRBJ1-3, with a weak D call TRBD1 (5 bases). V lost 1 base to trimming and J lost 7 bases, with 17 bases between them. Germline lookup yields CDR1 MGHDK and CDR2 SYGVNS. The CDR3 sequence is 16 residues long. CDR3 region: CASSEFGAGRTNTIYF. In DNA, the CDR3 is TGTGCCAGCAGTGAATTCGGGGCAGGGAGAACCAACACCATATATTTT.

V gene TRBV5-6 combines with J gene TRBJ1-3; 9 nucleotides line up with TRBD1. The CDR3 has 16 residues. V was pared by 3 bases and J by 2 bases, with 6 bases of the junction left unmatched. Germline lookup yields CDR1 SGHDT and CDR2 YYEEEE. In nucleotides, the CDR3 is TGTGCCAGCAGCTATGGACAGGGGAGAGCTGGAAACACCATATATTTT. Amino acid sequence: CASSYGQGRAGNTIYF.

The CDR3 region is CASSGVSNTGELFF. As DNA, the CDR3 is TGTGCCAGCAGTGGGGTATCGAACACCGGGGAGCTGTTTTTT. V usage is TRBV5-5 and J usage is TRBJ2-2, with unresolved D. V was trimmed by 5 bases and J by 0 bases, leaving 8 bases between them. Germline CDR1 is SGHKS and CDR2 is YYEKEE (reference sequence). The CDR3 has 14 residues.

This clone was detected once. V is TRBV2 and J is TRBJ2-2; D gene ambiguous. V was cut by 5 bases and J by 1 base, with 8 bases left in between. Germline CDR1 reads SNHLY; CDR2 reads FYNNEI. The CDR3 runs to 14 residues. CDR3: CASSRLRNTGELFF. CDR3 nucleotides: TGTGCCAGCAGTCGACTCCGGAACACCGGGGAGCTGTTTTTT.

Only a few counts were recorded for this clone. This chain joins TRBV25-1 and TRBJ1-6; no reliable D call. The CDR3 length is 14 residues. The V gene's germline CDR1 is MGHDK and CDR2 SYGVNS. V was trimmed by 7 bases and J by 9 bases, leaving 16 bases between them. DNA of the CDR3: TGTGCCAGCAAGATGGAAGGGTATCTTTCACCCCTCCACTTT. This sequence encodes CASKMEGYLSPLHF. Full variable domain (outside the CDR3, taken from reference TRBV25-1 and TRBJ1-6): EADIYQTPRYLVIGTGKKITLECSQTMGHDKMYWYQQDPGMELHLIHYSYGVNSTEKGDLSSESTVSRIRTEHFPLTLESARPSHTSQYLCASKMEGYLSPLHFGNGTRLTVT.

V is TRBV2 and J is TRBJ2-2, with TRBD1 matching 7 bases. J gave up 2 bases and V 8 bases, and 8 bases lay outside the gene matches. In germline, CDR1 is SNHLY, CDR2 FYNNEI. CDR3 length: 15 residues. CDR3: CASSWTGYNTGELFF. CDR3 DNA: TGTGCCAGCTCGTGGACAGGTTATAACACCGGGGAGCTGTTTTTT.

The J gene is TRBJ2-3, the V gene TRBV5-1; 8 nucleotides agree with TRBD1. With V trimmed by 4 bases and J by 1 base, 2 bases remained unmatched. The CDR3 contains 14 residues. Germline assignment: CDR1 SGHRS and CDR2 YFSETQ. The CDR3 loop reads CASSPDRGTDTQYF. CDR3 nucleotide sequence: TGCGCCAGCAGCCCGGACAGGGGCACAGATACGCAGTATTTT.

This clone was counted only a few times. The chain has TRBV6-1 and TRBJ2-2; weak D call: TRBD2 (6 bases). Germline assignment: CDR1 MNHNS and CDR2 SASEGT. This CDR3 contains 15 residues. Between the trimmed V and J ends, which lost 2 bases and 5 bases, there was a span of 12 bases. CDR3 protein: CASSERRVPTGELFF. CDR3 coding DNA: TGTGCCAGCAGTGAAAGGAGGGTTCCTACCGGGGAGCTGTTTTTT.

The CDR3 sequence is CASSFDSNYGYTF. CDR3 nucleotides: TGTGCCAGCAGCTTTGACTCTAACTATGGCTACACCTTC. The genes are TRBV7-9 and TRBJ1-2; the D is unclear. This CDR3 contains 13 residues. In germline, CDR1 is SEHNR, CDR2 FQNEAQ (reference sequence). With 3 bases removed from V and 0 bases from J, the gap between germline ends came to 5 bases.

J is TRBJ1-2 and V is TRBV19, with unresolved D. This CDR3 is 13 amino acids long. Trimming removed 8 bases at V and 2 bases at J, with 12 bases between. CDR1 and CDR2 from the germline V gene are LNHDA and SQIVND (reference sequence). Here the CDR3 reads CASQALVNYGYTF. Here the CDR3 DNA reads TGTGCCAGTCAGGCTTTGGTGAACTATGGCTACACCTTC.

Only one count was recorded for this clone. The rearrangement uses TRBV28 and TRBJ1-5; D perhaps matches TRBD1 (5 bases). Germline lookup yields CDR1 MDHEN and CDR2 SYDVKM. V was shortened by 8 bases and J by 0 bases, with 14 bases between the two germline ends. The CDR3 is 15 residues long. The CDR3 loop reads CASSEGGDSNQPQHF. For the CDR3, the DNA is TGTGCCAGCTCAGAAGGAGGGGATAGCAATCAGCCCCAGCATTTT.

This chain connects TRBV9 to TRBJ1-3; tentatively, D is TRBD1 (5 bases). Germline CDR1 reads SGDLS; CDR2 reads YYNGEE. CDR3 size: 15 residues. The ends were cut back, 2 bases at V and 4 bases at J, with 13 bases in the middle. The DNA for the CDR3 is TGTGCCAGCAGCGTTTGGGGCCAGGGAGGAAACACCATATATTTT. Encoded protein: CASSVWGQGGNTIYF.

The rearrangement links TRBV5-1 to TRBJ1-2; no clear D. V gave up 0 bases and J gave up 4 bases, with 7 bases separating them. The CDR3 length is 13 residues. CDR1 is SGHRS, CDR2 YFSETQ, per germline. CDR3 in DNA: TGCGCCAGCAGCTTGGGTACAGTCTATGGCTACACCTTC. Encoded protein: CASSLGTVYGYTF. The entire variable domain, with the rest obtained from reference TRBV5-1 and TRBJ1-2, is as follows: KAGVTQTPRYLIKTRGQQVTLSCSPISGHRSVSWYQQTPGQGLQFLFEYFSETQRNKGNFPGRFSGRQFSNSRSEMNVSTLELGDSALYLCASSLGTVYGYTFGSGTRLTVV.

The rearrangement uses TRBV19 and TRBJ1-1; unclear D gene. The CDR3 totals 12 residues. The ends were cut back, 11 bases at V and 6 bases at J, with 16 bases in the middle. Looked up from germline, CDR1 is LNHDA and CDR2 is SQIVND (reference sequence). The CDR3 loop is CARPRGDAEAFF. The CDR3 DNA sequence: TGTGCCCGTCCCCGAGGAGACGCTGAAGCTTTCTTT.

The CDR3 loop is CASSPYGQGAIGSTEAFF. In nucleotides, the CDR3 is TGTGCCAGCTCACCCTACGGACAGGGGGCTATCGGAAGCACTGAAGCTTTCTTT. The gene calls are TRBV18 and TRBJ1-1; TRBD1 agrees at 11 bases. Trimming cost V 3 bases and J 4 bases; bases outside gene matches: 13. From germline, CDR1 is KGHSH and CDR2 LQKENI. The CDR3 extends over 18 amino acids.

This sequence joins TRBV28 and TRBJ1-5, with D possibly matching TRBD1 (5 bases). Germline values: CDR1 MDHEN, CDR2 SYDVKM. The CDR3 has 15 amino acids. Trimming removed 5 bases at V and 5 bases at J, with 16 bases between. The CDR3 sequence is CASSVLWTTHQPQHF. The DNA for the CDR3 is TGTGCCAGCAGTGTACTGTGGACAACTCATCAGCCCCAGCATTTT.

This chain links TRBV27 with TRBJ2-2; D remains ambiguous. The CDR3 loop spans 15 amino acids. Germline assignment: CDR1 MNHEY and CDR2 SMNVEV (reference sequence). V was shortened by 3 bases and J by 0 bases, with 8 bases between the two germline ends. DNA for the CDR3: TGTGCCAGCAGTTTGGCCAGAGCGAACACCGGGGAGCTGTTTTTT. Translated, it gives CASSLARANTGELFF.

This chain uses TRBV19 with TRBJ1-2; the D is unclear. Per germline, CDR1 LNHDA and CDR2 SQIVND (reference sequence). This CDR3 has 14 residues. Trimming stripped 1 base from V and 4 bases from J, with 10 bases between. The CDR3: CASSIVGPVYGYTF. The CDR3 DNA reads as TGTGCCAGTAGTATAGTAGGGCCCGTCTATGGCTACACCTTC. Filled out from reference TRBV19 and TRBJ1-2, the complete variable domain reads DGGITQSPKYLFRKEGQNVTLSCEQNLNHDAMYWYRQDPGQGLRLIYYSQIVNDFQKGDIAEGYSVSREKKESFPLTVTSAQKNPTAFYLCASSIVGPVYGYTFGSGTRLTVV.

This sequence joins TRBV14 and TRBJ2-1; 7 nucleotides align to TRBD2. Trimming removed 4 bases from V and 3 bases from J; junction bases left unmatched: 3. The CDR3 runs to 14 residues. Germline V lookup: CDR1 SGHDN, CDR2 FVKESK. CDR3 nucleotide sequence: TGTGCCAGCAGCCGCACTAGCGTCTACAATGAGCAGTTCTTC. Translating gives CASSRTSVYNEQFF. The whole variable domain, filled in from reference TRBV14 and TRBJ2-1, reads EAGVTQFPSHSVIEKGQTVTLRCDPISGHDNLYWYRRVMGKEIKFLLHFVKESKQDESGMPNNRFLAERTGGTYSTLKVQPAELEDSGVYFCASSRTSVYNEQFFGPGTRLTVL.

The chain is built from TRBV9 and TRBJ2-3; tentative D call: TRBD1 (5 bases). The V end was cut by 6 bases, the J end by 0 bases, with 11 bases between. The CDR3 spans 14 residues. In germline, CDR1 is SGDLS, CDR2 YYNGEE. As DNA, the CDR3 is TGTGCCAGCACCTCAGGGCCAAGCACAGATACGCAGTATTTT. This encodes CASTSGPSTDTQYF.